The clone carrying this TCR beta chain was counted between two and nine times. Its specificity is not known. The sequenced template was cDNA made from the entire isolated RNA. The average read count of naive, central memory and regulatory T cell samples was approximately 3.9 million. Libraries were prepared by immunoSEQ multiplex PCR; TCRdb keeps only in-frame clonotypes and omits some of them. The sample has under 200,000 clones, 6.5% to 10% seen once. This sample is part of a study of beta chain features in type 1 diabetes. Study outcomes and limitations: Within patients, naive, central memory and Treg TCRB repertoires seemed more similar than within healthy donors. Shortening of TCRB CDR3s, moderate but significant, appeared in all four CD4+ subsets of Type 1 diabetes patients.

Averaging about 116 mL, one heparinised blood draw came from each individual donor. It was via CD45RO/CCR7/CD25/CD127/CD95/CD27 that CD4+ naive, central memory, regulatory and stem cell-like memory cells were sorted. This clonotype originated in a woman between 18 and 30 years old with type 1 diabetes. The specimen was central memory CD4+ T cells from blood.

CDR3 in DNA: TGCGCCAGCAGCTCCGCATGGGCGGGGCTTCGGAATGAGCAGTTCTTC. This codes for CASSSAWAGLRNEQFF. The chain has TRBV5-1 and TRBJ2-1; possibly TRBD2 for D (6 bases). The V gene's germline CDR1 is SGHRS and CDR2 YFSETQ. This CDR3 comprises 16 residues. V was trimmed by 3 bases and J by 7 bases, leaving 20 bases between them.